This T cell receptor (beta chain) was sequenced for a study of blood T cell repertoires in COVID-19. Across the whole study: Samples representing acute and convalescent COVID-19 were sourced from the United States, Italy and Spain.

CDR1 MDHEN and CDR2 SYDVKM come from the germline V gene. V trimming: 5 bases; J trimming: 5 bases; junction bases outside the gene matches: 4. CDR3 length: 14 residues. TCRdb's copy holds only in-frame clones and misses some; the assay was immunoSEQ multiplex PCR. The sample shows almost 400,000 clones, roughly 88% of them seen only once. The sample comprised PBMCs or T cells enriched from blood (not recorded which). The sequence derives from a woman aged 25 to 39 with acute COVID-19. This chain joins TRBV28 and TRBJ1-5; 9 positions match TRBD1. The CDR3 region has the DNA TGTGCCAGCAGTCAAACAGGGGGCTATCAGCCCCAGCATTTT. Its protein is CASSQTGGYQPQHF.